This TCR beta chain was recovered during a study of cytomegalovirus exposure and HLA in healthy donors. CDR3 length: 17 residues. J gave up 4 bases and V 0 bases, and 6 bases lay outside the gene matches. Germline lookup yields CDR1 SGHTA and CDR2 FQGNSA. PCR amplification relied on 60 Vbeta primers (plus 13 Jbeta primers). TCRdb's copy holds only in-frame clones and misses some; the assay was immunoSEQ multiplex PCR. This sample carries under 200,000 clones, roughly 84% of them seen once, and the ten largest clones take around 0.41%. This sequence joins TRBV7-2 and TRBJ2-3, with TRBD2 matching 11 bases. This clonotype originated in a boy aged 2 to 10 in good health and CMV-seronegative. Sequenced input: PBMCs. The DNA of the CDR3 is TGTGCCAGCAGCTTAGCAGCGGGACTAGCGGATTCAGATACGCAGTATTTT. The encoded protein is CASSLAAGLADSDTQYF.